Listed here are 15 T cell receptor beta chains from one sample, sequenced in a study of CD8 T cells in Susac syndrome (dated by TCRdb to about 2019). Libraries were made using the immunoSEQ multiplex PCR assay. RNA was extracted using the RNeasy kit, and 0.5 to 1 microgram was reverse transcribed with random hexamers. TCRdb cleaned the public reads at Q25 with fastp, built clones with MiXCR and kept in-frame beta chains. Entries that share a CDR3 protein sequence are merged under the most common genes and DNA. In all, the sample holds about 200,000 distinct CDR3 sequences, and 85% to 95% of those were seen once. Roughly 0.1% of the sample belongs to the ten largest clones. Specimen: CD4+ T cells from PBMCs. The receptors here all came from a human donor in good health.

This chain links TRBV4-1 with TRBJ2-7; D may be TRBD1 (6 bases). Trimming cost V 0 bases and J 0 bases, with 21 bases left between them. CDR1 is MGHRA and CDR2 is YSYEKL in the germline V gene. This CDR3 is built from 19 residues. For the CDR3, the DNA is TGCGCCAGCAGCCAAGATATAGATTCACCGGACAGTCACTCCTACGAGCAGTACTTC. Translated, it gives CASSQDIDSPDSHSYEQYF.

The V gene is TRBV7-9, the J gene TRBJ2-2; no definite D call. CDR3 size: 13 residues. The germline gives CDR1 SEHNR, CDR2 FQNEAQ (reference sequence). Trimming took 1 base from V and 7 from J, leaving 7 bases between them. The CDR3 protein is CASSLGEFGELFF. As DNA, the CDR3 is TGTGCCAGCAGCTTAGGCGAATTCGGGGAGCTGTTTTTT.

The chain links TRBV12-3 or TRBV12-4 to TRBJ2-5, with no clear D. CDR3 length: 13 amino acids. Trimming stripped 3 bases from V and 5 bases from J, with 10 bases between. The CDR3 loop reads CASSFSAAETQYF. In nucleotides, the CDR3 is TGTGCCAGCAGTTTCTCGGCCGCCGAGACCCAGTACTTC.

The chain carries TRBV5-4 and TRBJ2-4; 12 nucleotides align to TRBD2. The CDR3 is 14 residues long. CDR1 and CDR2 from the germline V gene are SGHNT and YYREEE (reference sequence). After removal of 3 bases from V and 7 bases from J, the junction contained 2 bases not matched to a gene. The CDR3 sequence: CASSSTSGRNIQYF. CDR3 coding DNA: TGTGCCAGCAGCTCCACTAGCGGGAGGAACATTCAGTACTTC.

This chain connects TRBV5-1 to TRBJ2-1; the D call may be TRBD1 or TRBD2 (6 bases each). V was trimmed by 6 bases and J by 7 bases, leaving 20 bases between them. This CDR3 has 15 amino acids. Germline values: CDR1 SGHRS, CDR2 YFSETQ. The CDR3 spells CASTTSGAQGNEQFF. The CDR3, as DNA: TGCGCCAGCACCACATCGGGGGCGCAAGGGAATGAGCAGTTCTTC. Variable domain in full (rest from reference TRBV5-1 and TRBJ2-1): KAGVTQTPRYLIKTRGQQVTLSCSPISGHRSVSWYQQTPGQGLQFLFEYFSETQRNKGNFPGRFSGRQFSNSRSEMNVSTLELGDSALYLCASTTSGAQGNEQFFGPGTRLTVL.

As DNA, the CDR3 is TGTGCCAGTCAGGGACTAGAGTTCTACGAGCAGTACTTC. The encoded protein is CASQGLEFYEQYF. The gene calls are TRBV3-1 and TRBJ2-7, with TRBD2 identical over 8 bases. Germline CDR1 reads LGHDT; CDR2 reads YNNKEL (reference sequence). This CDR3 has 13 amino acids. Trimming took 9 bases from V and 3 from J; bases not matched to a gene: 7.

V usage is TRBV23-1 and J usage is TRBJ2-7; D call uncertain. TRBV23-1 is an ORF, and what it does is uncertain. V lost 3 bases and J 0 bases, leaving 6 bases between the germline ends. This CDR3 region has 13 residues. CDR3 nucleotides: TGCGCCAGCAGTCACCAGAGCTCCTACGAGCAGTACGTC. The encoded protein is CASSHQSSYEQYV.

The chain couples TRBV20-1 to TRBJ1-5, with TRBD1 matching 7 bases. V dropped 2 bases and J dropped 4; count of bases not matched to a gene: 5. This CDR3 is built from 14 residues. CDR1 is DFQATT and CDR2 is SNEGSKA in the germline V gene (reference sequence). The CDR3 region is CSARYGTANQPQHF. CDR3 nucleotide sequence: TGCAGTGCTAGATACGGGACAGCGAATCAGCCCCAGCATTTT.

The chain joins TRBV5-4 to TRBJ2-3, with TRBD2 matching 8 bases. The CDR3 has 13 amino acids. CDR1 is SGHNT, CDR2 YYREEE, per germline (reference sequence). V gave up 7 bases and J gave up 6 bases; unmatched junction bases: 7. CDR3 region: CASRDGGEDTQYF. The CDR3 DNA follows: TGTGCCAGCCGGGACGGGGGGGAGGATACGCAGTATTTT. Variable domain in full (rest from reference TRBV5-4 and TRBJ2-3): ETGVTQSPTHLIKTRGQQVTLRCSSQSGHNTVSWYQQALGQGPQFIFQYYREEENGRGNFPPRFSGLQFPNYSSELNVNALELDDSALYLCASRDGGEDTQYFGPGTRLTVL.

V and J are TRBV19 and TRBJ2-5; the D is unclear. From germline, CDR1 is LNHDA and CDR2 SQIVND (reference sequence). V was cut by 4 bases and J by 5 bases, with 5 bases left in between. This CDR3 comprises 11 residues. The CDR3 nucleotides read TGTGCCAGTAGTACCCGGGAGACCCAGTACTTC. Protein product: CASSTRETQYF.

The rearrangement joins TRBV30 to TRBJ2-4; D is possibly TRBD2 (5 bases). This CDR3 has 15 amino acids. V lost 5 bases and J lost 1, with 15 bases in between. Germline CDR1 reads GTSNPN; CDR2 reads SVGIG (reference sequence). The CDR3 sequence: CAWSVPRRAKNIQYF. In DNA, the CDR3 is TGTGCCTGGTCTGTCCCAAGGAGGGCCAAAAACATTCAGTACTTC. The full variable domain, completed using reference TRBV30 and TRBJ2-4, is SQTIHQWPATLVQPVGSPLSLECTVEGTSNPNLYWYRQAAGRGLQLLFYSVGIGQISSEVPQNLSASRPQDRQFILSSKKLLLSDSGFYLCAWSVPRRAKNIQYFGAGTRLSVL.

The gene calls are TRBV15 and TRBJ1-5; perhaps TRBD1 as D (6 bases). Germline V CDR1 and CDR2: LNHNV, YYDKDF (reference sequence). The CDR3 is made up of 13 amino acids. V lost 2 bases, J lost 8 bases, and 10 bases lay in between. In DNA, the CDR3 is TGTGCCACCAGCAGAAACAGGGACAAGCCCCAGCATTTT. It is translated as CATSRNRDKPQHF.

The J gene is TRBJ2-5, the V gene TRBV3-1; 9 bases agree with TRBD1. CDR1 LGHDT and CDR2 YNNKEL come from the germline V gene (reference sequence). The CDR3 loop spans 15 amino acids. The J segment lost 4 bases and the V segment lost 3 bases, leaving 6 bases of the junction unmatched. The CDR3 spells CASSQSLTGGETQYF. CDR3 DNA sequence: TGTGCCAGCAGCCAGAGCCTGACAGGGGGAGAGACCCAGTACTTC.

V gene TRBV7-2 combines with J gene TRBJ1-2; tentative D call: TRBD1 (5 bases). The germline gives CDR1 SGHTA, CDR2 FQGNSA. The ends were cut back, 4 bases at V and 5 bases at J, with 20 bases in the middle. The CDR3 runs to 16 residues. Here the CDR3 DNA reads TGTGCCAGCAGCTCGGGACGTCGGTCCCCAGGGTATGGCTACACCTTC. This gives the protein CASSSGRRSPGYGYTF.

This chain uses TRBV15 with TRBJ2-7, with D perhaps TRBD1 (5 bases). The CDR3 consists of 14 residues. The V end lost 0 bases, the J end lost 4 bases, and 10 bases lay between the germline ends. Germline CDR1 reads LNHNV; CDR2 reads YYDKDF (reference sequence). The CDR3 sequence is CATSREEKGYEQYF. CDR3 in DNA: TGTGCCACCAGCAGAGAAGAGAAGGGGTACGAGCAGTACTTC.